Listed here is a single T cell receptor beta chain. The antigen is undetermined. This entry belongs to a study of early T cells in non-severe SARS-CoV-2 infection. Study background: Bulk RNA from unsorted whole blood was sequenced; chains were unpaired. Study-wide findings and caveats: VDJdb matching favored anti-spike CD8 responses, missing private and CD4 specificities.

Germline CDR1 reads SQVTM; CDR2 reads ANQGSEA. V was pared by 5 bases and J by 6 bases, with 6 bases of the junction left unmatched. The CDR3 runs 12 residues. Individual cDNA molecules were tagged with unique molecular identifiers. Via MiXCR, TCRdb re-called the 5' RACE reads, giving one row per CDR3 protein. The sample carries some 37,000 distinct CDR3 sequences, about 9.3% recorded once. The origin of this receptor is an adult who was a healthcare worker with PCR-confirmed SARS-CoV-2 infection or an uninfected control (not recorded which). The source material was whole blood. This chain joins TRBV29-1 and TRBJ2-7; TRBD1 agrees at 8 bases. The CDR3 loop is CSVSDRGGEQYF. The CDR3 nucleotides are TGCAGCGTTTCAGACAGGGGAGGCGAGCAGTACTTC.